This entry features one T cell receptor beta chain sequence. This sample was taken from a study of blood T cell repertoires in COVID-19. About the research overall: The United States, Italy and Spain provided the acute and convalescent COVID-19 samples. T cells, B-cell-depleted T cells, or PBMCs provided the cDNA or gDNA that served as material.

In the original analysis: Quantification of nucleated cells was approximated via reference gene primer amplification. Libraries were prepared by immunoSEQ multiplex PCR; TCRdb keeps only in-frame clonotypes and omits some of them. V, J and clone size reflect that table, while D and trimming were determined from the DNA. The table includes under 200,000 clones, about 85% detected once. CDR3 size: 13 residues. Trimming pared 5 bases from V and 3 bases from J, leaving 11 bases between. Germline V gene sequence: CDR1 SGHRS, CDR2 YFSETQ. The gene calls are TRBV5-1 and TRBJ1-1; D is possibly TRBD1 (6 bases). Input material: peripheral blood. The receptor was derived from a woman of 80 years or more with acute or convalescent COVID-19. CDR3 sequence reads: CASSWDIYTEAFF. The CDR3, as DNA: TGCGCCAGCAGTTGGGACATCTACACTGAAGCTTTCTTT.